This T cell receptor (beta chain) was captured by sequencing in a study of blood T cells in healthy people across ages. Next came a second PCR, run for roughly 7 to 12 cycles, which used a sample-barcoded 5' primer along with a J-beta primer mix. TCRdb processed the 5' RACE reads anew with MiXCR; each CDR3 protein has one entry. The data show 550,000 to 700,000 distinct CDR3 sequences, roughly a quarter seen once. V lost 2 bases to trimming and J lost 4 bases, with 3 bases between them. Germline V lookup: CDR1 MDHEN, CDR2 SYDVKM. CDR3 size: 12 residues. Study findings and constraints: The long-lived group displayed more naive CD4+ cells, plus higher diversity, than the aged donors did.

Those donating, healthy Caucasian individuals from Russia, were aged roughly 6 to 90. Remarks on this clonotype: Its antigen is currently unknown.

This sequence joins TRBV28 and TRBJ2-4; no firm D call. The origin of this receptor is a woman in her seventies in good health. The specimen sequenced was blood. The CDR3 loop reads CASSLVKNIQYF. DNA of the CDR3: TGTGCCAGCAGTTTAGTAAAAAACATTCAGTACTTC.